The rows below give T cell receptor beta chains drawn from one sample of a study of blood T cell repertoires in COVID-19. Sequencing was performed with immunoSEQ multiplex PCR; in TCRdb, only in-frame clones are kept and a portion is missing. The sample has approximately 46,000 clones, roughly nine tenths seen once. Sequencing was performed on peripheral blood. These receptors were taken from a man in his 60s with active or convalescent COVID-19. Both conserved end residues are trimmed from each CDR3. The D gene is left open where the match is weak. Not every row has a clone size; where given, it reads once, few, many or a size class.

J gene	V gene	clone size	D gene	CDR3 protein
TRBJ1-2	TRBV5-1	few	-	ASSLGYRVENGYT
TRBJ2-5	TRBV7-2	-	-	ASSVVTGPEETQY
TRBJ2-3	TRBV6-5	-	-	ASTPNRGTDTQY
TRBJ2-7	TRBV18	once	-	ASSPLGHEQY
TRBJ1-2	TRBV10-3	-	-	AGGGNYGYT
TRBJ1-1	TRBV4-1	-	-	ASSPHQTGRNTEAF
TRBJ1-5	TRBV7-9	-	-	ASSFWPGIRNQPQH
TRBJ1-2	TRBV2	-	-	ASVFDTNYGYT
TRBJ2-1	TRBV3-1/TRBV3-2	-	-	ASSQENGDEQF
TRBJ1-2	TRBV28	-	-	ASSQTSNYGYT
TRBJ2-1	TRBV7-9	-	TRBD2	ASSPPSGGDYNEQF
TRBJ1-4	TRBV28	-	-	ASTTRRGNEKLF
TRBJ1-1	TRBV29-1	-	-	SVRQGQFNTEAF
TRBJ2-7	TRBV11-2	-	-	ASTTRGDEQY
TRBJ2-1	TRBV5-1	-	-	ASSLEASNEQF